Below, 23 T cell receptor beta chains from the same sample are listed, as sequenced in a study of control samples from healthy donors and cancer patients. Repertoires were generated with immunoSEQ multiplex PCR, while TCRdb's copy carries only in-frame clones and drops some. The sample records around 110,000 clones, approximately 90% being singletons. Sample: PBMCs. These receptors were obtained from a woman between 50 and 59 years old with colorectal cancer.

The chain has TRBV5-1 and TRBJ2-5; the D call may be TRBD1 or TRBD2 (5 bases each). The length of the CDR3 is 15 residues. Germline V CDR1 and CDR2: SGHRS, YFSETQ. V lost 0 bases to trimming and J lost 4 bases, with 13 bases between them. The CDR3 sequence is CASSLVQGRPETQYF. CDR3 bases: TGCGCCAGCAGCTTGGTCCAGGGACGCCCAGAGACCCAGTACTTC.

V gene TRBV7-3 combines with J gene TRBJ2-2; D unclear. V dropped 5 bases and J dropped 4 bases, with 14 bases sitting between them. The CDR3 is 15 amino acids. Germline CDR1 reads SGHTA; CDR2 reads FQGTGA. DNA for the CDR3: TGTGCCAGCAGCCCCCGGACCGGGTTCACCGGGGAGCTGTTTTTT. Its translation: CASSPRTGFTGELFF.

The CDR3 protein is CASSLRGVAGNTIYF. The CDR3 coding sequence is TGTGCCAGCAGCTTGCGGGGGGTTGCAGGAAACACCATATATTTT. The chain is built from TRBV5-5 and TRBJ1-3, with a weak D call TRBD1 (5 bases). The V gene lost 1 base and the J gene lost 4 bases, with 12 bases spanning the gap. The CDR3 consists of 15 residues. Germline CDR1 is SGHKS and CDR2 is YYEKEE (reference sequence).

The rearrangement uses TRBV19 and TRBJ2-7; 8 positions match TRBD1. The V gene's germline CDR1 is LNHDA and CDR2 SQIVND (reference sequence). The CDR3 has 13 amino acids. V lost 5 bases, J lost 6 bases, and 6 bases stayed unmatched. Here the CDR3 DNA reads TGTGCCAGTAGTCCCCAACAGGGGGTCGAGCAGTACTTC. Translated, it gives CASSPQQGVEQYF.

The chain has TRBV9 and TRBJ1-1; perhaps TRBD1 as D (5 bases). The CDR3 runs to 14 residues. Germline V gene sequence: CDR1 SGDLS, CDR2 YYNGEE. Trimming left V 2 bases short and J 0 bases short, with 8 bases between. CDR3 nucleotide sequence: TGTGCCAGCAGCGTGGACACGCTGAACACTGAAGCTTTCTTT. This encodes CASSVDTLNTEAFF.

V is TRBV19 and J is TRBJ1-1; 7 nucleotides match TRBD1. Germline CDR1 is LNHDA and CDR2 is SQIVND (reference sequence). The CDR3 runs to 14 residues. Trimming took 6 bases from V and 3 from J; bases not matched to a gene: 7. The CDR3 is CASRKQGRDTEAFF. In DNA form, the CDR3 reads TGTGCCAGTAGGAAACAGGGGAGGGACACTGAAGCTTTCTTT.

The chain has TRBV2 and TRBJ1-2; perhaps TRBD1 as D (5 bases). Germline values: CDR1 SNHLY, CDR2 FYNNEI. CDR3 length: 12 amino acids. V lost 5 bases and J 5 bases, leaving 9 bases between the germline ends. The CDR3 region is CASSSGGYGYTF. In DNA, the CDR3 is TGTGCCAGCAGTTCCGGGGGATATGGCTACACCTTC.

V is TRBV10-1 and J is TRBJ2-3, with TRBD1 matching 7 bases. Trimming removed 3 bases from V and 6 bases from J; junction bases left unmatched: 9. Germline loops: CDR1 WNHNN, CDR2 SYGVQD (reference sequence). The CDR3 extends over 15 amino acids. CDR3 sequence reads: CASSESDRSGDTQYF. CDR3 bases: TGCGCCAGCAGTGAATCGGACAGGTCGGGGGATACGCAGTATTTT.

This clone was seen only once. This chain uses TRBV4-1 with TRBJ2-7, with 8 bases aligning to TRBD2. The CDR3 consists of 15 residues. The germline gives CDR1 MGHRA, CDR2 YSYEKL. J gave up 2 bases and V 1 base, and 4 bases lay outside the gene matches. The CDR3 region is CASSQAIAGPYEQYF. The CDR3, as DNA: TGCGCCAGCAGCCAAGCAATAGCGGGACCCTACGAGCAGTACTTC.

The chain combines TRBV29-1 with TRBJ2-2, with D possibly TRBD1 on 6 matching bases. The CDR3 is made up of 13 amino acids. V lost 5 bases to trimming and J lost 3 bases, with 10 bases between them. CDR1 is SQVTM, CDR2 ANQGSEA, per germline. Here the CDR3 DNA reads TGCAGCGTTTCGGCAGGGGACACCGGGGAGCTGTTTTTT. This gives the protein CSVSAGDTGELFF.

This clone was counted a few times. The chain combines TRBV27 with TRBJ2-4, with D tentatively TRBD1 (6 bases). The length of the CDR3 is 12 residues. Trimming pared 6 bases from V and 9 bases from J, leaving 12 bases between. CDR1 MNHEY and CDR2 SMNVEV come from the germline V gene (reference sequence). CDR3 protein: CASRNRVSIQYF. The DNA of the CDR3 is TGTGCCAGCAGAAACAGGGTTTCCATTCAGTACTTC.

This rearrangement joins TRBV2 to TRBJ2-1; D is possibly TRBD2 (5 bases). The CDR3 has 13 residues. The germline V and J ends were trimmed by 6 bases and 9 bases, with 15 bases remaining between them. CDR1 SNHLY and CDR2 FYNNEI come from the germline V gene. As DNA, the CDR3 is TGTGCCAGCAGCCCCCTTCGGGGTTTTGAGCAGTTCTTC. This gives the protein CASSPLRGFEQFF.

This CDR3 is CASSPPGQGFQETQYF. CDR3 nucleotide sequence: TGTGCCAGCTCACCACCGGGACAGGGGTTTCAAGAGACCCAGTACTTC. This chain joins TRBV18 and TRBJ2-5, with 10 bases identical to TRBD1. The CDR3 has 16 residues. J gave up 2 bases and V 0 bases, and 3 bases lay outside the gene matches. Per germline, CDR1 KGHSH and CDR2 LQKENI. Together with reference TRBV18 and TRBJ2-5, the CDR3 gives the full variable domain: NAGVMQNPRHLVRRRGQEARLRCSPMKGHSHVYWYRQLPEEGLKFMVYLQKENIIDESGMPKERFSAEFPKEGPSILRIQQVVRGDSAAYFCASSPPGQGFQETQYFGPGTRLLVL.

The chain carries TRBV19 and TRBJ1-3, with D maybe TRBD1 (5 bases). CDR1 is LNHDA, CDR2 SQIVND, per germline (reference sequence). The CDR3 is 15 residues long. The CDR3 region has the DNA TGTGCAACCCACCACCCAACAGGACAAGGAAACACCATATATTTT. Translating it yields CATHHPTGQGNTIYF. Full variable domain (outside the CDR3, taken from reference TRBV19 and TRBJ1-3): DGGITQSPKYLFRKEGQNVTLSCEQNLNHDAMYWYRQDPGQGLRLIYYSQIVNDFQKGDIAEGYSVSREKKESFPLTVTSAQKNPTAFYLCATHHPTGQGNTIYFGEGSWLTVV.

This chain uses TRBV30 with TRBJ1-1; no clear D. V was trimmed by 2 bases and J by 0 bases, leaving 16 bases between them. Germline loops: CDR1 GTSNPN, CDR2 SVGIG (reference sequence). The CDR3 is made up of 16 amino acids. CDR3 protein: CAWSFLGGPMNTEAFF. As DNA, the CDR3 is TGTGCCTGGAGTTTCCTTGGAGGGCCTATGAACACTGAAGCTTTCTTT.

The chain uses TRBV15 and TRBJ1-2; 8 bases match TRBD1. This CDR3 is built from 13 residues. Germline CDR1 and CDR2: LNHNV and YYDKDF (reference sequence). Germline trimming cut 1 base from V and 7 bases from J; bases unmatched to any gene: 2. This CDR3 reads CATSRGDRSGYTF. CDR3 in DNA: TGTGCCACCAGCAGAGGGGACAGGAGTGGCTACACCTTC.

The gene calls are TRBV7-9 and TRBJ1-2; D unclear. The germline CDR1 and CDR2 sequences are SEHNR and FQNEAQ (reference sequence). The CDR3 has 14 amino acids. With 4 bases removed from V and 4 bases from J, the gap between germline ends came to 13 bases. In nucleotides, the CDR3 is TGTGCCAGCAGCTCCGCCGGACGGGGCTATGGCTACACCTTC. As protein: CASSSAGRGYGYTF.

This clone was seen a handful of times. The J gene is TRBJ2-7, the V gene TRBV25-1; D possibly corresponds to TRBD1 (6 bases). V lost 6 bases and J lost 4, with 7 bases in between. This CDR3 has 11 residues. The germline CDR1 and CDR2 sequences are MGHDK and SYGVNS. The CDR3 spells CASRTGYEQYF. As DNA, the CDR3 is TGTGCCAGCAGGACAGGTTACGAGCAGTACTTC.

This chain links TRBV5-1 with TRBJ2-1, with D maybe TRBD2 (5 bases). The CDR3 length is 16 residues. Per germline, CDR1 SGHRS and CDR2 YFSETQ. V was clipped by 0 bases and J by 0 bases, with 10 bases between them. The CDR3 region has the DNA TGCGCCAGCAGCTTGGCGGGGTCAAGCTCCTACAATGAGCAGTTCTTC. Its protein is CASSLAGSSSYNEQFF.

This sequence joins TRBV20-1 and TRBJ2-5, with D tentatively TRBD1 or TRBD2 (6 bases each). Trimming pared 3 bases from V and 5 bases from J, leaving 13 bases between. The CDR3 runs to 13 residues. In germline, CDR1 is DFQATT, CDR2 SNEGSKA (reference sequence). The CDR3 DNA follows: TGCAGTGCTAGTCCAGGGGCGGGGGAGACCCAGTACTTC. It yields the protein CSASPGAGETQYF.

The chain combines TRBV5-1 with TRBJ2-2, with 11 bases fitting TRBD2. This CDR3 is built from 16 residues. Unmatched junction bases numbered 10, after V lost 7 bases and J lost 5 bases. Germline CDR1 reads SGHRS; CDR2 reads YFSETQ. The CDR3 reads CASAWLAGGWTGELFF. Here the CDR3 DNA reads TGCGCCAGCGCTTGGCTAGCGGGAGGTTGGACCGGGGAGCTGTTTTTT.

This sequence joins TRBV6-6 and TRBJ2-1, with D maybe TRBD2 (5 bases). CDR1 is MNHNY, CDR2 SVGAGI, per germline (reference sequence). V gave up 5 bases and J gave up 10 bases, with 12 bases separating them. The length of the CDR3 is 12 residues. The CDR3 nucleotides are TGTGCCAGCAGTACCCAAACGGGGGAGCAGTTCTTC. Its translation is CASSTQTGEQFF.

This chain uses TRBV24-1 with TRBJ2-5, with D maybe TRBD2 (5 bases). Germline V CDR1 and CDR2: KGHDR, SFDVKD. The CDR3 has 14 residues. V dropped 4 bases and J dropped 5 bases, with 13 bases sitting between them. The CDR3 region is CATSDRGASETQYF. The CDR3 nucleotides read TGTGCCACCAGTGACCGGGGAGCTTCTGAGACCCAGTACTTC.